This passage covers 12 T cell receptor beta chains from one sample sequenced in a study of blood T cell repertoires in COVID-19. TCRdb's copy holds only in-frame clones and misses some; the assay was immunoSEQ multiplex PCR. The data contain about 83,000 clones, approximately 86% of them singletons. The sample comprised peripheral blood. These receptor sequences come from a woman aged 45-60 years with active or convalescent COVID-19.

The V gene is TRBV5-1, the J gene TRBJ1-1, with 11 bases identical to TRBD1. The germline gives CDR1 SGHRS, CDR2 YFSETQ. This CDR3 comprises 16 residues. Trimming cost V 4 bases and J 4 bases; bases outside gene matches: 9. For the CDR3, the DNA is TGCGCCAGCAGCGCCCTCCCGGGACAGGGGGTCACTGAAGCTTTCTTT. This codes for CASSALPGQGVTEAFF.

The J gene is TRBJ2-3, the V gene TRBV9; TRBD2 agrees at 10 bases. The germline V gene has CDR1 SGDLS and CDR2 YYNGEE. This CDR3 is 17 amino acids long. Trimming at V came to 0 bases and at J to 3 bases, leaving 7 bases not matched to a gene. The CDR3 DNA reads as TGTGCCAGCAGCGTAGTGGGTAGCGGGGGGCGTACAGATACGCAGTATTTT. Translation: CASSVVGSGGRTDTQYF.

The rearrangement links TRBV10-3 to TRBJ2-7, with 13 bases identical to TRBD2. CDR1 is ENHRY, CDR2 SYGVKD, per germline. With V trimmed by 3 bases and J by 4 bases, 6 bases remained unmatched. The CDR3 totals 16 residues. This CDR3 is CAISEETSGGKYEQYF. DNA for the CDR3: TGTGCCATCAGTGAAGAGACTAGCGGGGGGAAGTACGAGCAGTACTTC.

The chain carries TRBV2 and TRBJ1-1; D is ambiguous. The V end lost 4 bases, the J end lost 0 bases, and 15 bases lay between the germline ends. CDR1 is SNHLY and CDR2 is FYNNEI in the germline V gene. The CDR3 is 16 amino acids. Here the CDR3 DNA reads TGTGCCAGCAGTGGAACGAGGGTTCTAATGAACACTGAAGCTTTCTTT. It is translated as CASSGTRVLMNTEAFF.

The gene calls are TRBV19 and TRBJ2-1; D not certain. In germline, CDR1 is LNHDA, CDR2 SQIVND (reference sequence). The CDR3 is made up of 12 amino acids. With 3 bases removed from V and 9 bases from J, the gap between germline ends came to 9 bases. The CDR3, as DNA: TGTGCCAGTAGTATCAAAGCAGGTGAGCAGTTCTTC. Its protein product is CASSIKAGEQFF.

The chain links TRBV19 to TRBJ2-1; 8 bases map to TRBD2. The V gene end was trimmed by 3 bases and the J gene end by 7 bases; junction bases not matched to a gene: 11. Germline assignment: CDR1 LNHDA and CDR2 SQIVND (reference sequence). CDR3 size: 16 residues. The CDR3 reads CASSIQSGGGLNEQFF. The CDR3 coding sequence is TGTGCCAGTAGTATCCAGAGCGGGGGAGGTTTGAATGAGCAGTTCTTC.

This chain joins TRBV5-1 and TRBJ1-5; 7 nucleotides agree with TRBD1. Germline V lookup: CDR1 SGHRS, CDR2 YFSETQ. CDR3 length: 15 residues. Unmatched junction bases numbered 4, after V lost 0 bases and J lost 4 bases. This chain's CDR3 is CASSLEGARNQPQHF. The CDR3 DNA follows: TGCGCCAGCAGCTTGGAGGGGGCGAGGAATCAGCCCCAGCATTTT.

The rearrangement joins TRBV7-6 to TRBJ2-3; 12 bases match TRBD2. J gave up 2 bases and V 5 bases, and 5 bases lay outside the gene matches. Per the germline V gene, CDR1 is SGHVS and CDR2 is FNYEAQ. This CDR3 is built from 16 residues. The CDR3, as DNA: TGTGCCAGCAGCGCCGGACTAGCGGGGATCACAGATACGCAGTATTTT. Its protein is CASSAGLAGITDTQYF.

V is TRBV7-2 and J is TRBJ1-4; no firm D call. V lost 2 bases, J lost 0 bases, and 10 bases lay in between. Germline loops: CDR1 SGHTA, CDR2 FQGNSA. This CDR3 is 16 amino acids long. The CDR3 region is CASSLTDGATNEKLFF. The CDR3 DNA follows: TGTGCCAGCAGCTTAACGGACGGGGCAACTAATGAAAAACTGTTTTTT.

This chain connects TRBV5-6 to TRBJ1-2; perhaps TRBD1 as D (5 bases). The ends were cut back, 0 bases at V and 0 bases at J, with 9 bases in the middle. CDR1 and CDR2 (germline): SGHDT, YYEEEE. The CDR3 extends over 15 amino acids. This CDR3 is CASSLGQIANYGYTF. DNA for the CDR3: TGTGCCAGCAGCTTGGGACAGATAGCTAACTATGGCTACACCTTC.

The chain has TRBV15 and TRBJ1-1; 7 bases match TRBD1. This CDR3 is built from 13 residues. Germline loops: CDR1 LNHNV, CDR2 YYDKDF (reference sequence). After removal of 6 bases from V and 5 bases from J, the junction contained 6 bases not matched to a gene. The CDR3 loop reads CATRRGRGTEAFF. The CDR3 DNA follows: TGTGCCACCAGGAGGGGGCGGGGAACTGAAGCTTTCTTT.

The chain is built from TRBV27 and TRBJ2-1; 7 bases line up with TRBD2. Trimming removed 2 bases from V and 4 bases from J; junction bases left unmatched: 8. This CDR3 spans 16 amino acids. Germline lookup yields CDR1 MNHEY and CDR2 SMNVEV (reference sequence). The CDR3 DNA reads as TGTGCCAGCAGTTTAGTTAGCGGGCTAGCTTACAATGAGCAGTTCTTC. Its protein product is CASSLVSGLAYNEQFF.